The 10 T cell receptor beta chains presented below share a single source sample, sequenced in a study of blood T cell repertoires in COVID-19. TCRdb's table, derived via immunoSEQ multiplex PCR, lists solely in-frame clones and lacks some. The sample includes just over 650,000 clones, around 90% of them seen just once. The sample comprised peripheral blood. These receptors all stem from a woman between 18 and 30 years old with acute or convalescent COVID-19.

The chain is built from TRBV4-1 and TRBJ2-3; D not certain. Trimming pared 0 bases from V and 6 bases from J, leaving 16 bases between. This CDR3 has 16 amino acids. CDR1 and CDR2 from the germline V gene are MGHRA and YSYEKL. CDR3 in DNA: TGCGCCAGCAGCCAAGAAAAAGTCATAGCAATGGATACGCAGTATTTT. As protein: CASSQEKVIAMDTQYF.

This chain joins TRBV24-1 and TRBJ2-1; D might be TRBD2 (5 bases). This CDR3 spans 16 amino acids. V was pared by 4 bases and J by 0 bases, with 12 bases between. Germline lookup yields CDR1 KGHDR and CDR2 SFDVKD. CDR3: CATSDQRAGSYNEQFF. CDR3 sequence (DNA): TGTGCCACCAGTGACCAGAGGGCAGGCTCCTACAATGAGCAGTTCTTC.

The chain couples TRBV5-1 to TRBJ1-5; D unclear. The CDR3 sequence is 13 residues long. Germline CDR1 reads SGHRS; CDR2 reads YFSETQ. Trimming pared 4 bases from V and 5 bases from J, leaving 10 bases between. The CDR3 nucleotides read TGCGCCAGCAGCCCGGAGGGTGATCAGCCCCAGCATTTT. This gives the protein CASSPEGDQPQHF.

The gene calls are TRBV30 and TRBJ1-2; 10 bases line up with TRBD1. V shed 4 bases, J shed 4 bases, and the junction held 6 bases outside the gene matches. Germline V lookup: CDR1 GTSNPN, CDR2 SVGIG (reference sequence). CDR3 length: 14 amino acids. CDR3 DNA sequence: TGTGCCTGGAATAGGGACAGGGGACCCTATGGCTACACCTTC. This encodes CAWNRDRGPYGYTF.

This chain links TRBV6-4 with TRBJ1-6; D gene unclear. This CDR3 comprises 14 residues. The V end was cut by 11 bases, the J end by 0 bases, with 11 bases between. Per the germline V gene, CDR1 is MRHNA and CDR2 is SNTAGT. This CDR3 is CAPHLSSYNSPLHF. As DNA, the CDR3 is TGTGCCCCTCACCTGAGCTCCTATAATTCACCCCTCCACTTT.

The gene calls are TRBV9 and TRBJ1-1, with 7 bases lining up with TRBD1. The V and J ends lost 4 bases and 4 bases, in that order; junction bases with no gene match: 4. The CDR3 runs to 13 residues. Looked up from germline, CDR1 is SGDLS and CDR2 is YYNGEE. Written as DNA, the CDR3 is TGTGCCAGCAGCTCCCACAGGGGCACTGAAGCTTTCTTT. This translates into CASSSHRGTEAFF.

DNA for the CDR3: TGCGCCAGCAGCCAAGATGAGGGACAATCCTACGAGCAGTACTTC. This encodes CASSQDEGQSYEQYF. The V gene is TRBV4-1, the J gene TRBJ2-7, with a weak D call TRBD1 (6 bases). Germline V gene lookup returns CDR1 MGHRA and CDR2 YSYEKL. This CDR3 is 15 amino acids long. Trimming left V 0 bases short and J 1 base short, with 10 bases between.

The chain's CDR3 is CASSLEGTVYNEQFF. CDR3 coding DNA: TGTGCCAGCAGCTTAGAAGGGACAGTTTACAATGAGCAGTTCTTC. This chain links TRBV11-2 with TRBJ2-1; 7 nucleotides line up with TRBD1. The germline V gene encodes CDR1 SGHAT and CDR2 FQNNGV. Losses at the gene ends were 0 bases for V and 4 bases for J; bases not matched to a gene: 3. This CDR3 comprises 15 residues.

This chain uses TRBV20-1 with TRBJ1-2; D is unclear. This CDR3 comprises 10 residues. The germline V gene has CDR1 DFQATT and CDR2 SNEGSKA (reference sequence). V was trimmed by 3 bases and J by 8 bases, leaving 7 bases between them. CDR3 loop: CSASYRGYTF. DNA for the CDR3: TGCAGTGCTAGTTACCGGGGCTACACCTTC.

Of note for this clone: The sample has other DNA sequences that encode this CDR3 too. The chain has TRBV6-4 and TRBJ2-3, with D perhaps TRBD2 (6 bases). The CDR3 has 15 residues. Germline V gene lookup returns CDR1 MRHNA and CDR2 SNTAGT. Trimming pared 2 bases from V and 1 base from J, leaving 10 bases between. The DNA for the CDR3 is TGTGCCAGCAGTGACGGGACGGGAGGCACAGATACGCAGTATTTT. Translation: CASSDGTGGTDTQYF.